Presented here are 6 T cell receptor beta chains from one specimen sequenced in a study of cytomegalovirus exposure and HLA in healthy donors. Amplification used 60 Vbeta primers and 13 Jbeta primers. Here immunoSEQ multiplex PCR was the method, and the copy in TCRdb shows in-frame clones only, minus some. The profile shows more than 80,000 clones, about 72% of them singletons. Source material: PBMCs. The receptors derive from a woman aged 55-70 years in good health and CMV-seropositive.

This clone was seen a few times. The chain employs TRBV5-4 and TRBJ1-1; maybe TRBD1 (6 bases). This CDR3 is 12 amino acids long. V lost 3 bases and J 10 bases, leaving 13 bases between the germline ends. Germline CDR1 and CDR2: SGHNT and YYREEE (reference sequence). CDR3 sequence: CASSSDRLRAFF. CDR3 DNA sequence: TGTGCCAGCAGCTCAGACAGGCTTAGAGCTTTCTTT.

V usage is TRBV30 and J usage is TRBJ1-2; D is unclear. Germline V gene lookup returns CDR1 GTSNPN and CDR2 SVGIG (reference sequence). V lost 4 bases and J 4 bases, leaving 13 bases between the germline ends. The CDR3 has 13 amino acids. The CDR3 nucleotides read TGTGCCTGGAAACGATTGGCCGCCTATGGCTACACCTTC. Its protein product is CAWKRLAAYGYTF.

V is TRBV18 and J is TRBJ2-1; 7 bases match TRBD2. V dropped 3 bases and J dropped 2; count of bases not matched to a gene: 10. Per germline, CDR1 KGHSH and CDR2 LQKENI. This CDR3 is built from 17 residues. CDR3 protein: CASSPAMGEGTYNEQFF. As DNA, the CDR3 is TGTGCCAGCTCACCTGCTATGGGGGAGGGGACCTACAATGAGCAGTTCTTC.

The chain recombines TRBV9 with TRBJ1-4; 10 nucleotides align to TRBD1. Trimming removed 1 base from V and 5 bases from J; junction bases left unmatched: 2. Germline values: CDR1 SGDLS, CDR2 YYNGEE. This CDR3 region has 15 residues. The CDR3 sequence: CASSVLGQGNEKLFF. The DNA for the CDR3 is TGTGCCAGCAGCGTACTGGGACAGGGGAATGAAAAACTGTTTTTT. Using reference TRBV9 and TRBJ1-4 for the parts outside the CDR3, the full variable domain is DSGVTQTPKHLITATGQRVTLRCSPRSGDLSVYWYQQSLDQGLQFLIQYYNGEERAKGNILERFSAQQFPDLHSELNLSSLELGDSALYFCASSVLGQGNEKLFFGSGTQLSVL.

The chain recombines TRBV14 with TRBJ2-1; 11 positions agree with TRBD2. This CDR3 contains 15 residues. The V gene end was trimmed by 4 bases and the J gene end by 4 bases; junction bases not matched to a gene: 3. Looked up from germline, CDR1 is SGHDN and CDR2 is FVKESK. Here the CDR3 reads CASSLRLAGYNEQFF. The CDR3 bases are TGTGCCAGCAGCCTACGACTAGCGGGGTACAATGAGCAGTTCTTC.

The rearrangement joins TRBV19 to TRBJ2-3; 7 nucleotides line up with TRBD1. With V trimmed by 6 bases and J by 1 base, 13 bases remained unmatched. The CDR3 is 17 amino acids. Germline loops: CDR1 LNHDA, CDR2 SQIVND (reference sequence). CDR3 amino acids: CASSTPIGDRGTDTQYF. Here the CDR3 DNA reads TGTGCCAGTAGCACCCCAATAGGGGACAGAGGCACAGATACGCAGTATTTT.